These 12 T cell receptor beta chains were all obtained from the same sample, sequenced in a study of blood T cell repertoires in COVID-19. Sequencing used immunoSEQ multiplex PCR; TCRdb keeps in-frame clones, though not all of them. This table has 190,000 or so clones, approximately 88% appearing once. Material: peripheral blood. Every receptor here comes from a man aged 40-50 years with acute or convalescent COVID-19.

V and J are TRBV5-8 and TRBJ2-1; TRBD2 aligns across 11 bases. V gave up 4 bases and J gave up 10 bases; unmatched junction bases: 13. This CDR3 comprises 16 residues. Germline lookup yields CDR1 SGHTS and CDR2 YDEGEE. CDR3: CASSPALAGGPEEQFF. The DNA for the CDR3 is TGTGCCAGCAGCCCCGCCTTAGCGGGGGGGCCGGAGGAGCAGTTCTTC.

The chain uses TRBV7-9 and TRBJ2-7; 7 bases match TRBD1. The CDR3 covers 14 residues. Per the germline V gene, CDR1 is SEHNR and CDR2 is FQNEAQ (reference sequence). With 4 bases clipped from V and 6 bases from J, the junction kept 9 bases outside the gene matches. CDR3 region: CASSWDSRMVEQYF. CDR3 sequence (DNA): TGTGCCAGCAGCTGGGACAGCCGGATGGTCGAGCAGTACTTC. The complete variable domain, with remaining parts taken from reference TRBV7-9 and TRBJ2-7, reads DTGVSQNPRHKITKRGQNVTFRCDPISEHNRLYWYRQTLGQGPEFLTYFQNEAQLEKSRLLSDRFSAERPKGSFSTLEIQRTEQGDSAMYLCASSWDSRMVEQYFGPGTRLTVT.

The rearrangement links TRBV5-6 to TRBJ1-1; D is perhaps TRBD1 (5 bases). Trimming removed 5 bases from V and 4 bases from J, with 18 bases in between. Per germline, CDR1 SGHDT and CDR2 YYEEEE. CDR3 length: 15 residues. The CDR3 region is CASSTFVGEATEAFF. For the CDR3, the DNA is TGTGCCAGCAGTACTTTTGTGGGGGAGGCCACTGAAGCTTTCTTT.

The chain combines TRBV11-1 with TRBJ2-5, with D possibly being TRBD1 (5 bases). There are 14 residues in the CDR3. V lost 5 bases and J 4 bases, leaving 14 bases between the germline ends. CDR1 SGHAT and CDR2 FQDESV come from the germline V gene (reference sequence). The CDR3 DNA reads as TGTGCCAGCAGCCCCCAAAGGGGTTCAGAGACCCAGTACTTC. Amino acid sequence: CASSPQRGSETQYF.

A word on this clone: An end of the junction differs from the germline gene, which may be a read error. The J gene is TRBJ2-1, the V gene TRBV18; a possible D gene is TRBD1 (6 bases). The CDR3 is made up of 13 amino acids. Germline lookup yields CDR1 KGHSH and CDR2 LQKENI. The CDR3 here is CASSLGQINGQFF. CDR3 sequence (DNA): TGTGCCAGCTCACTCGGACAGATCAATGGGCAGTTCTTC.

The chain is built from TRBV2 and TRBJ2-3; D is perhaps TRBD1 (5 bases). Germline V gene sequence: CDR1 SNHLY, CDR2 FYNNEI. V lost 1 base and J lost 0, with 8 bases in between. The CDR3 has 15 amino acids. DNA for the CDR3: TGTGCCAGCAGTGAAGGTGACAGTAGCACAGATACGCAGTATTTT. As protein: CASSEGDSSTDTQYF.

This chain uses TRBV6-5 with TRBJ2-7, with D tentatively TRBD1 (6 bases). CDR1 is MNHEY, CDR2 SVGAGI, per germline. There are 16 residues in the CDR3. Trimming left V 0 bases short and J 4 bases short, with 16 bases between. The CDR3 bases are TGTGCCAGCAGTTACTCGATCCACCAGGGGACGTACGAGCAGTACTTC. It codes for CASSYSIHQGTYEQYF.

This clone was seen once. V is TRBV12-5 and J is TRBJ1-6, with 8 nucleotides matching TRBD1. Germline CDR1 LGHNT, CDR2 FRNRAP. The CDR3 is 15 residues long. V was pared by 5 bases and J by 13 bases, with 13 bases of the junction left unmatched. The CDR3: CASGLKTGVGSPLHF. The CDR3 coding sequence is TGTGCTAGTGGTCTGAAGACAGGGGTGGGGTCTCCCCTCCACTTT.

CDR3 coding DNA: TGTGCCAGCAGCGTAGCGGGGGGGCCTTACGAGCAGTACTTC. Translation gives CASSVAGGPYEQYF. This chain uses TRBV9 with TRBJ2-7; 8 bases agree with TRBD2. There are 14 residues in the CDR3. Germline V gene lookup returns CDR1 SGDLS and CDR2 YYNGEE. The V and J ends lost 0 bases and 4 bases, in that order; junction bases with no gene match: 3.

This chain uses TRBV15 with TRBJ2-7; 8 bases align to TRBD1. The CDR3 runs to 13 residues. Germline V CDR1 and CDR2: LNHNV, YYDKDF (reference sequence). With V trimmed by 3 bases and J by 6 bases, 4 bases remained unmatched. As DNA, the CDR3 is TGTGCCACCAGCAGGGACAGGGAGCGCGAGCAGTACTTC. This translates into CATSRDREREQYF.

This clone has a handful of counts. The gene calls are TRBV25-1 and TRBJ1-2; weak D call: TRBD1 (6 bases). The CDR3 length is 16 residues. Germline CDR1 is MGHDK and CDR2 is SYGVNS. Trimming pared 2 bases from V and 2 bases from J, leaving 15 bases between. Here the CDR3 DNA reads TGTGCCAGCAGTGAACTAGGCGAGACAGGCAACTATGGCTACACCTTC. As protein: CASSELGETGNYGYTF.

V gene TRBV4-2 combines with J gene TRBJ2-5; 10 bases are shared with TRBD2. Germline values: CDR1 LGHNA, CDR2 YNFKEQ. The V segment lost 5 bases and the J segment 5 bases; nucleotides outside the gene matches: 11. This CDR3 has 16 residues. As DNA, the CDR3 is TGTGCCAGCAGCGCCCTACTAGCGGGACATGTTGAGACCCAGTACTTC. It encodes CASSALLAGHVETQYF.